The entry below gives a single T cell receptor (beta chain) sequence along with its context. This table comes from immunoSEQ multiplex PCR, and its TCRdb copy is limited to in-frame clones, with some not included. The sample carries tens of thousands of clones, around 77% recorded once. These data originate in a study of T cell responses to AZD1222 COVID-19 vaccine. Germline V gene data show CDR1 as GTSNPN and CDR2 as SVGIG (reference sequence). There are 12 residues in the CDR3. The germline V and J ends were trimmed by 8 bases and 2 bases, with 12 bases remaining between them. This rearrangement joins TRBV30 to TRBJ1-1, with TRBD1 as a possible D gene (5 bases). The sequencing used peripheral blood, collected 28 days after the second dose of the MenACWY control vaccine. The TCR sequence derives from an adult who received the MenACWY meningococcal vaccine as a control. CDR3 loop: CAGDRVNTEAFF. CDR3 in DNA: TGTGCCGGGGACCGGGTAAACACTGAAGCTTTCTTT.